Shown below are 14 T cell receptor beta chains from a single sample sequenced in a study of blood T cell repertoires in COVID-19. Repertoires were generated with immunoSEQ multiplex PCR, while TCRdb's copy carries only in-frame clones and drops some. The sample shows fewer than 250,000 clones, about 86% of them seen only once. The sequenced material came from peripheral blood. These TCRs come from a woman between 45 and 60 years old with acute or convalescent COVID-19.

This clone has just a few counts. V and J are TRBV16 and TRBJ1-6; D perhaps matches TRBD1 (5 bases). Germline lookup yields CDR1 KGHSY and CDR2 FQNENV. The V gene lost 0 bases and the J gene lost 9 bases, with 15 bases spanning the gap. This CDR3 region has 16 residues. The chain's CDR3 is CASSQSGGSLASPLHF. DNA of the CDR3: TGTGCCAGCAGCCAATCCGGGGGGTCATTGGCTTCACCCCTCCACTTT.

This chain connects TRBV29-1 to TRBJ1-4; the match to TRBD1 covers 8 bases. Germline V lookup: CDR1 SQVTM, CDR2 ANQGSEA. V was clipped by 4 bases and J by 12 bases; unmatched bases: 7. The CDR3 contains 12 residues. The chain's CDR3 is CSVGQGSRELFF. In DNA, the CDR3 is TGCAGCGTTGGACAGGGGTCGAGGGAACTGTTTTTT. The full variable domain, its missing parts supplied by reference TRBV29-1 and TRBJ1-4, is SAVISQKPSRDICQRGTSLTIQCQVDSQVTMMFWYRQQPGQSLTLIATANQGSEATYESGFVIDKFPISRPNLTFSTLTVSNMSPEDSSIYLCSVGQGSRELFFGSGTQLSVL.

A note on this clone: This specimen includes other DNA sequences encoding the same CDR3. The V and J genes are TRBV24-1 and TRBJ2-1; 11 positions match TRBD2. V dropped 5 bases and J dropped 4; count of bases not matched to a gene: 3. The CDR3 covers 15 residues. CDR1 and CDR2 (germline): KGHDR, SFDVKD. CDR3 coding DNA: TGTGCCACCAGTGGGGGGACTAGCGGTTACAATGAGCAGTTCTTC. Residues: CATSGGTSGYNEQFF.

The chain links TRBV2 to TRBJ2-1, with TRBD1 matching over 7 bases. CDR1 is SNHLY, CDR2 FYNNEI, per germline. The CDR3 consists of 10 residues. V was pared by 11 bases and J by 9 bases, with 4 bases of the junction left unmatched. The CDR3 DNA sequence: TGTGCCGCATCAGGGGGTGAGCAGTTCTTC. It codes for CAASGGEQFF.

This chain joins TRBV5-4 and TRBJ2-1; D is unclear. CDR1 and CDR2 (germline): SGHNT, YYREEE (reference sequence). This CDR3 is built from 17 residues. The germline V and J ends were trimmed by 4 bases and 0 bases, with 17 bases remaining between them. In DNA, the CDR3 is TGTGCCAGCAGCCGCCCGGTAGCTCAAAGCTCCTACAATGAGCAGTTCTTC. Translated: CASSRPVAQSSYNEQFF.

The CDR3 is CASFLTSGSIKQFF. CDR3 coding DNA: TGTGCCAGCTTCCTAACTAGCGGGAGTATCAAGCAGTTCTTC. This sequence joins TRBV18 and TRBJ2-1, with 11 positions matching TRBD2. CDR1 and CDR2 from the germline V gene are KGHSH and LQKENI. V gave up 7 bases and J gave up 11 bases; unmatched junction bases: 10. This CDR3 contains 14 residues.

This rearrangement joins TRBV7-3 to TRBJ2-1; TRBD2 aligns across 12 bases. Germline lookup yields CDR1 SGHTA and CDR2 FQGTGA. With 4 bases clipped from V and 10 bases from J, the junction kept 8 bases outside the gene matches. The CDR3 runs to 15 residues. CDR3 protein: CASSSSSGRAEEQFF. The CDR3 bases are TGTGCCAGCAGCTCTTCTAGCGGGAGGGCCGAAGAGCAGTTCTTC.

As concerns this clone: Other DNA sequences from this sample encode an identical CDR3 as well. The chain joins TRBV30 to TRBJ1-5; D is unresolved. The V gene's germline CDR1 is GTSNPN and CDR2 SVGIG (reference sequence). There are 13 residues in the CDR3. V lost 0 bases to trimming and J lost 4 bases, with 7 bases between them. The CDR3: CAWSVGGNQPQHF. The CDR3 nucleotides are TGTGCCTGGAGTGTAGGAGGAAATCAGCCCCAGCATTTT.

This chain connects TRBV29-1 to TRBJ2-7; TRBD1 aligns across 7 bases. The length of the CDR3 is 15 residues. Per the germline V gene, CDR1 is SQVTM and CDR2 is ANQGSEA. V trimming: 5 bases; J trimming: 5 bases; junction bases outside the gene matches: 15. The CDR3 here is CSVTQGEPLGHEQYF. The CDR3 coding sequence is TGCAGCGTTACTCAGGGGGAACCCTTAGGGCACGAGCAGTACTTC.

The rearrangement joins TRBV30 to TRBJ1-1; the D is unclear. The CDR3 spans 12 residues. The germline V and J ends were trimmed by 4 bases and 4 bases, with 10 bases remaining between them. The germline CDR1 and CDR2 sequences are GTSNPN and SVGIG (reference sequence). DNA of the CDR3: TGTGCCTGGACGCAGCCGGGCACTGAAGCTTTCTTT. It encodes CAWTQPGTEAFF.

The chain has TRBV9 and TRBJ2-1; 14 bases agree with TRBD2. Germline trimming cut 1 base from V and 7 bases from J; bases unmatched to any gene: 16. The length of the CDR3 is 20 residues. CDR1 and CDR2 from the germline V gene are SGDLS and YYNGEE. The CDR3 coding sequence is TGTGCCAGCAGCGTAAGGGGAATACCGGGACTAGCGGGAGAGTGGAATGAGCAGTTCTTC. Translation gives CASSVRGIPGLAGEWNEQFF.

The rearrangement links TRBV24-1 to TRBJ2-3, with D possibly being TRBD1 (6 bases). The CDR3 has 15 amino acids. V shed 6 bases and J shed 0 bases, with 12 bases lying between them. CDR1 and CDR2 (germline): KGHDR, SFDVKD. CDR3 in amino acids: CATSPGTTSTDTQYF. The CDR3 DNA sequence: TGTGCCACCAGTCCCGGGACAACTAGCACAGATACGCAGTATTTT.

This chain uses TRBV28 with TRBJ1-2; TRBD1 matches at 7 bases. Germline trimming cut 5 bases from V and 8 bases from J; bases unmatched to any gene: 2. The germline V gene has CDR1 MDHEN and CDR2 SYDVKM. The CDR3 sequence is 11 residues long. The CDR3 sequence is CASSTGEGYTF. The CDR3 bases are TGTGCCAGCAGTACAGGGGAGGGCTACACCTTC.

This sequence joins TRBV7-2 and TRBJ1-1; 11 bases map to TRBD1. The CDR3 is 15 residues long. V lost 3 bases to trimming and J lost 5 bases; unmatched junction nucleotides: 5. CDR1 and CDR2 (germline): SGHTA, FQGNSA. DNA for the CDR3: TGTGCCAGCAGCTTTTCCGGGACAGGGGGTACTGAAGCTTTCTTT. Protein: CASSFSGTGGTEAFF.